What follows are 23 T cell receptor beta chains derived from one specimen sequenced in a study of blood T cell repertoires in COVID-19. The data were produced by immunoSEQ multiplex PCR, yet TCRdb's version contains in-frame clones alone and is incomplete. The sample has hundreds of thousands of clones, about 68% seen once. Source material: peripheral blood. The source is a woman aged 80 or older with acute or convalescent COVID-19.

This clone turned up a few times. The V and J genes are TRBV4-3 and TRBJ1-6, with D unclear. This CDR3 has 15 residues. V shed 0 bases and J shed 8 bases, with 11 bases lying between them. Germline V gene data show CDR1 as LGHNA and CDR2 as YSLEER. Here the CDR3 DNA reads TGCGCCAGCAGCCAAGACAGAGGGCGGGATTCACCCCTCCACTTT. Amino acids: CASSQDRGRDSPLHF.

This clone was seen only a few times. V and J are TRBV9 and TRBJ2-2, with D possibly being TRBD1 (6 bases). CDR3 length: 15 amino acids. Trimming took 2 bases from V and 3 from J, leaving 11 bases between them. Germline loops: CDR1 SGDLS, CDR2 YYNGEE. The CDR3 spells CASSVRGGDTGELFF. CDR3 in DNA: TGTGCCAGCAGCGTCAGGGGTGGGGACACCGGGGAGCTGTTTTTT.

This clone appeared a few times. The genes are TRBV5-1 and TRBJ2-3; 10 bases map to TRBD2. Germline loops: CDR1 SGHRS, CDR2 YFSETQ. This CDR3 region has 16 residues. The J segment lost 3 bases and the V segment lost 5 bases, leaving 9 bases of the junction unmatched. The chain's CDR3 is CASSSNLAGVTDTQYF. For the CDR3, the DNA is TGCGCCAGCAGTTCAAACCTAGCGGGAGTTACAGATACGCAGTATTTT.

This clone was found many times. V usage is TRBV2 and J usage is TRBJ2-1; a possible D gene is TRBD1 (6 bases). The CDR3 runs 12 residues. Trimming shortened V by 2 bases and J by 8 bases, and 7 bases separated the two germline ends. Germline V CDR1 and CDR2: SNHLY, FYNNEI. This chain's CDR3 is CASSERGYEQFF. Written as DNA, the CDR3 is TGTGCCAGCAGTGAAAGGGGGTATGAGCAGTTCTTC.

The V call is TRBV12-5, the J call TRBJ2-3; D call uncertain. This CDR3 is built from 12 residues. Trimming removed 4 bases from V and 2 bases from J, with 4 bases in between. Germline CDR1 is LGHNT and CDR2 is FRNRAP. This CDR3 reads CASGSNTDTQYF. The CDR3, as DNA: TGTGCTAGTGGTTCCAACACAGATACGCAGTATTTT.

The rearrangement joins TRBV7-8 to TRBJ1-5; maybe TRBD1 (5 bases). The CDR3 length is 16 residues. The V end lost 2 bases, the J end lost 4 bases, and 15 bases lay between the germline ends. Germline CDR1 SGHVS, CDR2 FQNEAQ. CDR3 region: CASSLFVGAGNQPQHF. CDR3 nucleotide sequence: TGTGCCAGCAGCTTATTCGTAGGGGCGGGGAATCAGCCCCAGCATTTT.

The chain carries TRBV27 and TRBJ2-1; D is possibly TRBD2 (5 bases). Germline V gene data show CDR1 as MNHEY and CDR2 as SMNVEV (reference sequence). V gave up 6 bases and J gave up 0 bases, with 18 bases separating them. This CDR3 has 17 residues. The CDR3 region is CASSGISAISSYNEQFF. The DNA for the CDR3 is TGTGCCAGCAGCGGGATTAGCGCCATAAGCTCCTACAATGAGCAGTTCTTC.

The V call is TRBV5-1, the J call TRBJ1-1, with D hard to call. Per germline, CDR1 SGHRS and CDR2 YFSETQ. The CDR3 is made up of 14 amino acids. V lost 7 bases to trimming and J lost 1 base, with 14 bases between them. The CDR3 DNA reads as TGCGCCAGCTTCCTTGGCACAGCGAACACTGAAGCTTTCTTT. It specifies CASFLGTANTEAFF.

The gene calls are TRBV5-5 and TRBJ1-2; D remains unclear. CDR3 length equals 13 residues. V lost 4 bases and J 1 base, leaving 8 bases between the germline ends. Germline CDR1 SGHKS, CDR2 YYEKEE (reference sequence). The CDR3 region has the DNA TGTGCCAGCAGCCCGGGAGTTAACTATGGCTACACCTTC. Protein: CASSPGVNYGYTF.

V and J are TRBV4-1 and TRBJ1-2; unclear D gene. The CDR3 spans 17 residues. The germline CDR1 and CDR2 sequences are MGHRA and YSYEKL. Trimming removed 4 bases from V and 4 bases from J, with 22 bases in between. The CDR3 bases are TGCGCCAGCAGCCGTACTCGAGGTGAGGAGAAGGTCTATGGCTACACCTTC. Encoded protein: CASSRTRGEEKVYGYTF.

The chain links TRBV19 to TRBJ1-2; D is possibly TRBD1 (5 bases). The V gene lost 5 bases and the J gene lost 2 bases, with 12 bases spanning the gap. This CDR3 region has 14 residues. CDR1 and CDR2 (germline): LNHDA, SQIVND (reference sequence). The CDR3 DNA follows: TGTGCCAGTAGTCCCACAGGTGCCAACTATGGCTACACCTTC. Its protein is CASSPTGANYGYTF.

The chain employs TRBV5-1 and TRBJ2-2; 11 bases are shared with TRBD2. J gave up 5 bases and V 6 bases, and 6 bases lay outside the gene matches. Germline V gives CDR1 SGHRS, CDR2 YFSETQ. The CDR3 contains 15 residues. CDR3 residues: CASKLAGDRTGELFF. For the CDR3, the DNA is TGCGCCAGCAAACTAGCGGGAGATCGGACCGGGGAGCTGTTTTTT. The entire variable domain, with the rest obtained from reference TRBV5-1 and TRBJ2-2, is as follows: KAGVTQTPRYLIKTRGQQVTLSCSPISGHRSVSWYQQTPGQGLQFLFEYFSETQRNKGNFPGRFSGRQFSNSRSEMNVSTLELGDSALYLCASKLAGDRTGELFFGEGSRLTVL.

This clone was recorded once. The J gene is TRBJ2-4, the V gene TRBV4-1, with D tentatively TRBD1 (5 bases). The V and J ends lost 0 bases and 3 bases respectively, with 12 bases between them. Per germline, CDR1 MGHRA and CDR2 YSYEKL. The CDR3 sequence is 16 residues long. CDR3 nucleotides: TGCGCCAGCAGCCAAGATAACAGGCCGAGCAAAAACATTCAGTACTTC. This encodes CASSQDNRPSKNIQYF.

This rearrangement joins TRBV6-2 or TRBV6-3 to TRBJ2-1; D is possibly TRBD2 (6 bases). Per germline, CDR1 MNHEY and CDR2 SVGEGT. Trimming took 2 bases from V and 0 from J, leaving 8 bases between them. The CDR3 is made up of 15 amino acids. The CDR3 sequence: CASSYLGGSYNEQFF. Written as DNA, the CDR3 is TGTGCCAGCAGTTACCTGGGAGGCTCCTACAATGAGCAGTTCTTC.

This clone appeared once. The chain is built from TRBV5-1 and TRBJ2-3; 7 bases match TRBD2. CDR3 length: 15 residues. CDR1 is SGHRS, CDR2 YFSETQ, per germline. V was pared by 5 bases and J by 2 bases, with 8 bases of the junction left unmatched. CDR3 in amino acids: CASRYPGTNTDTQYF. The CDR3, as DNA: TGCGCCAGCAGGTATCCCGGGACTAACACAGATACGCAGTATTTT.

The chain recombines TRBV2 with TRBJ1-2; 8 bases are shared with TRBD1. Losses at the gene ends were 3 bases for V and 5 bases for J; bases not matched to a gene: 8. Germline lookup yields CDR1 SNHLY and CDR2 FYNNEI. The CDR3 runs 15 residues. Written as DNA, the CDR3 is TGTGCCAGCAGTGAGGGCAGGGGGCGATCTTATGGCTACACCTTC. Its translation: CASSEGRGRSYGYTF.

The rearrangement uses TRBV4-1 and TRBJ1-4; 11 nucleotides agree with TRBD1. V was pared by 3 bases and J by 5 bases, with 14 bases of the junction left unmatched. This CDR3 has 19 residues. Germline lookup yields CDR1 MGHRA and CDR2 YSYEKL. CDR3 in amino acids: CASSQAPPGQGGGNEKLFF. Written as DNA, the CDR3 is TGCGCCAGCAGCCAGGCTCCTCCGGGACAGGGGGGCGGAAATGAAAAACTGTTTTTT.

The table lists this clone with a few counts. For the CDR3, the DNA is TGCGCCAGCAGCTTGGGGCTAGCGGGAGGGCTGTCCGAGCAGTACTTC. Amino acids: CASSLGLAGGLSEQYF. The chain joins TRBV5-1 to TRBJ2-7; 12 bases match TRBD2. Germline V gives CDR1 SGHRS, CDR2 YFSETQ. V shed 0 bases and J 6 bases; nucleotides not matched to a gene: 7. This CDR3 region has 16 residues.

This clone showed up just a few times. The chain joins TRBV28 to TRBJ2-2; 10 bases fit TRBD1. Germline V lookup: CDR1 MDHEN, CDR2 SYDVKM. J was trimmed by 5 bases and V by 3 bases; bases with no gene match: 3. The CDR3 has 15 amino acids. In DNA, the CDR3 is TGTGCCAGCAGTTTCCGGACAGGGGGTACCGGGGAGCTGTTTTTT. Amino acids: CASSFRTGGTGELFF.

The sample holds many counts of this clone. V gene TRBV11-2 combines with J gene TRBJ2-1; D is possibly TRBD2 (5 bases). This CDR3 region has 14 residues. The V gene's germline CDR1 is SGHAT and CDR2 FQNNGV. Trimming removed 2 bases at V and 4 bases at J, with 9 bases between. The CDR3 loop reads CASSLYKRYNEQFF. The CDR3 nucleotides read TGTGCCAGCAGCTTATACAAGCGGTACAATGAGCAGTTCTTC.

The V and J genes are TRBV6-2 or TRBV6-3 and TRBJ2-4; 8 positions agree with TRBD2. The V and J ends lost 5 bases and 6 bases, in that order; junction bases with no gene match: 12. The germline V gene encodes CDR1 MNHEY and CDR2 SVGEGT. CDR3 length equals 16 residues. In DNA, the CDR3 is TGTGCCAGCAGTCCCCCTTCGCGGGGGGCAATAAACATTCAGTACTTC. Translating gives CASSPPSRGAINIQYF.

The chain couples TRBV4-1 to TRBJ1-6; 8 positions match TRBD1. CDR3 size: 17 residues. V shed 4 bases, J shed 9 bases, and the junction held 14 bases outside the gene matches. Germline CDR1 reads MGHRA; CDR2 reads YSYEKL. In nucleotides, the CDR3 is TGCGCCAGCAGCCGGGGGCGCAGGGGGCTTGATTTTTCACCCCTCCACTTT. It yields the protein CASSRGRRGLDFSPLHF.

There are many counts of this clone. The rearrangement joins TRBV4-3 to TRBJ1-4, with D possibly being TRBD1 (5 bases). Between the trimmed V and J ends, which lost 0 bases and 2 bases, there was a span of 7 bases. Per the germline V gene, CDR1 is LGHNA and CDR2 is YSLEER. The CDR3 runs 15 residues. The CDR3 reads CASSQDPGTNEKLFF. The DNA for the CDR3 is TGCGCCAGCAGCCAAGATCCAGGGACTAATGAAAAACTGTTTTTT.